A single sample is the source of the 14 T cell receptor beta chains below, sequenced in a study of OX40 agonist ivuxolimab in advanced cancers. Profiled with immunoSEQ multiplex PCR; TCRdb holds only in-frame clones, not every one. In the table there are more than 60,000 clones, roughly 73% of which are singletons. The sample in question was CD4+ or CD8+ T cells sorted from blood, obtained in a trial of the OX40 agonist ivuxolimab. The source is an adult with an advanced solid tumor such as melanoma, head and neck, liver or kidney cancer.

V is TRBV30 and J is TRBJ2-7; 8 bases are shared with TRBD2. CDR1 and CDR2 from the germline V gene are GTSNPN and SVGIG (reference sequence). With V trimmed by 4 bases and J by 3 bases, 8 bases remained unmatched. CDR3 size: 14 residues. The CDR3, as DNA: TGTGCCTGGATCAAGGCGGGGGGCCACTACGAGCAGTACTTC. Its translation is CAWIKAGGHYEQYF.

The chain employs TRBV5-6 and TRBJ1-2, with TRBD1 as a possible D gene (6 bases). The CDR3 covers 15 residues. Trimming left V 3 bases short and J 3 bases short, with 15 bases between. Germline loops: CDR1 SGHDT, CDR2 YYEEEE. In DNA, the CDR3 is TGTGCCAGCAGCTGGGAGGGGGTTGGGGACTATGGCTACACCTTC. Amino acid sequence: CASSWEGVGDYGYTF.

This rearrangement joins TRBV9 to TRBJ2-7, with D perhaps being TRBD1 or TRBD2 (6 bases each). Germline V gene lookup returns CDR1 SGDLS and CDR2 YYNGEE. Trimming shortened V by 4 bases and J by 2 bases, and 19 bases separated the two germline ends. The CDR3 contains 16 residues. The CDR3 reads CASSPHGGGLTYEQYF. CDR3 DNA sequence: TGTGCCAGCAGCCCTCACGGAGGGGGACTCACCTACGAGCAGTACTTC.

This clone was seen only a few times. The chain recombines TRBV6-5 with TRBJ1-1, with 7 positions matching TRBD1. The CDR3 is made up of 15 amino acids. Germline assignment: CDR1 MNHEY and CDR2 SVGAGI. Trimming removed 4 bases from V and 11 bases from J; junction bases left unmatched: 16. CDR3 coding DNA: TGTGCCAGCAGTTCGAACCGAAGGACAGGTGCTGGGGCTTTCTTT. Translated: CASSSNRRTGAGAFF.

The chain recombines TRBV10-3 with TRBJ2-7; D ambiguous. Germline lookup yields CDR1 ENHRY and CDR2 SYGVKD. Trimming removed 3 bases at V and 0 bases at J, with 6 bases between. The CDR3 consists of 13 residues. CDR3 DNA sequence: TGTGCCATCAGTGACAGTTACTCCTACGAGCAGTACTTC. It is translated as CAISDSYSYEQYF.

The gene calls are TRBV27 and TRBJ2-6; a possible D gene is TRBD1 (5 bases). The CDR3 is 15 amino acids. Germline-derived CDR1 and CDR2 are MNHEY and SMNVEV (reference sequence). The V gene lost 6 bases and the J gene lost 6 bases, with 15 bases spanning the gap. CDR3 bases: TGTGCCAGCAGACCCAATCGACAGATGGCCAACGTCCTGACTTTC. It specifies CASRPNRQMANVLTF.

This clone was counted between two and nine times. The chain joins TRBV11-3 to TRBJ2-1, with D possibly being TRBD1 (6 bases). Germline lookup yields CDR1 SGHNT and CDR2 YENEEA. The V end was cut by 4 bases, the J end by 4 bases, with 14 bases between. This CDR3 is built from 15 residues. The CDR3 bases are TGTGCCAGCAGCTCTTTACGGGACACTTACAATGAGCAGTTCTTC. This gives the protein CASSSLRDTYNEQFF.

The V and J genes are TRBV9 and TRBJ1-1; 7 bases map to TRBD1. The length of the CDR3 is 15 residues. Germline trimming cut 4 bases from V and 2 bases from J; bases unmatched to any gene: 8. Looked up from germline, CDR1 is SGDLS and CDR2 is YYNGEE. DNA of the CDR3: TGTGCCAGCAGCCAACTGACAGGGATTAACACTGAAGCTTTCTTT. Protein sequence: CASSQLTGINTEAFF.

V and J are TRBV7-8 and TRBJ1-1, with 7 bases lining up with TRBD1. Germline V lookup: CDR1 SGHVS, CDR2 FQNEAQ. The CDR3 is 15 amino acids. The J segment lost 0 bases and the V segment lost 2 bases, leaving 3 bases of the junction unmatched. As DNA, the CDR3 is TGTGCCAGCAGCTTAAGGGACAGAATGAACACTGAAGCTTTCTTT. Protein product: CASSLRDRMNTEAFF. The full variable domain, in which reference TRBV7-8 and TRBJ1-1 provide the parts outside the CDR3, is GAGVSQSPRYKVAKRGQDVALRCDPISGHVSLFWYQQALGQGPEFLTYFQNEAQLDKSGLPSDRFFAERPEGSVSTLKIQRTQQEDSAVYLCASSLRDRMNTEAFFGQGTRLTVV.

The chain uses TRBV28 and TRBJ1-1; D not certain. CDR1 is MDHEN, CDR2 SYDVKM, per germline. V lost 5 bases and J 8 bases, leaving 12 bases between the germline ends. This CDR3 is built from 12 residues. The CDR3 loop reads CASSTRGREAFF. The CDR3 DNA reads TGTGCCAGCAGTACGCGTGGGCGGGAAGCTTTCTTT.

This chain joins TRBV28 and TRBJ2-5; 8 nucleotides align to TRBD1. V shed 1 base and J 1 base; nucleotides not matched to a gene: 5. The CDR3 extends over 16 amino acids. Germline V lookup: CDR1 MDHEN, CDR2 SYDVKM. This chain's CDR3 is CASSLLGQGLQETQYF. The CDR3 nucleotides are TGTGCCAGCAGTTTATTAGGACAGGGCCTCCAAGAGACCCAGTACTTC.

CDR3 bases: TGTGCCAGCAGCGGTCGGGGATACCAAGAGACCCAGTACTTC. This encodes CASSGRGYQETQYF. This sequence joins TRBV5-4 and TRBJ2-5; perhaps TRBD2 as D (5 bases). The ends were cut back, 4 bases at V and 0 bases at J, with 10 bases in the middle. CDR1 is SGHNT and CDR2 is YYREEE in the germline V gene (reference sequence). The CDR3 is 14 amino acids.

The chain has TRBV6-4 and TRBJ1-1; 11 bases align to TRBD1. The CDR3 is 17 amino acids. Germline assignment: CDR1 MRHNA and CDR2 SNTAGT. Unmatched junction bases numbered 9, after V lost 4 bases and J lost 2 bases. In nucleotides, the CDR3 is TGTGCCAGCAGTGTCTCCGGGACAGGGGGGGCCAACACTGAAGCTTTCTTT. The encoded protein is CASSVSGTGGANTEAFF.

The count of this clone is one. V is TRBV7-3 and J is TRBJ1-6, with a possible D match to TRBD1 (5 bases). This CDR3 has 13 amino acids. The V and J ends lost 0 bases and 10 bases respectively, with 7 bases between them. CDR1 is SGHTA and CDR2 is FQGTGA in the germline V gene. CDR3 sequence reads: CASSLTGESPLHF. CDR3 DNA sequence: TGTGCCAGCAGCTTAACGGGGGAATCACCCCTCCACTTT. Using reference TRBV7-3 and TRBJ1-6 for the parts outside the CDR3, the full variable domain is GAGVSQTPSNKVTEKGKYVELRCDPISGHTALYWYRQSLGQGPEFLIYFQGTGAADDSGLPNDRFFAVRPEGSVSTLKIQRTERGDSAVYLCASSLTGESPLHFGNGTRLTVT.